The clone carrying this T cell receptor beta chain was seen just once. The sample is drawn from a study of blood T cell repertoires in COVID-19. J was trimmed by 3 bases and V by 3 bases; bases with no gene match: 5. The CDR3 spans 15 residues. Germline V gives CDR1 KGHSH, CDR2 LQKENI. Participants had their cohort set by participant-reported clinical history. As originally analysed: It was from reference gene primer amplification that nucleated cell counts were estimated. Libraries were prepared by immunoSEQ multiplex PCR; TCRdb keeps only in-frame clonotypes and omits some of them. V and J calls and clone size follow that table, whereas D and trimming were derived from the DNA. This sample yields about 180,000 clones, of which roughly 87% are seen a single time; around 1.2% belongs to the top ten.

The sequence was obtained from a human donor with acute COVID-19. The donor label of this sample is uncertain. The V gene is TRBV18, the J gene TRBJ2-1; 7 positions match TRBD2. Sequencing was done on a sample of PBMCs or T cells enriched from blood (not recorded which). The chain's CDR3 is CASSPREGFYNEQFF. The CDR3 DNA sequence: TGTGCCAGCTCACCGAGGGAGGGCTTCTACAATGAGCAGTTCTTC.